The rows below give T cell receptor beta chains drawn from one sample of a study of blood T cells in healthy people across ages. Each CDR3 protein gets one entry after TCRdb re-called the 5' RACE reads with MiXCR. The data hold 1.5 million to 2 million distinct CDR3 sequences, with about 50% observed a single time. Material for sequencing was blood. The source of these receptors is a woman in her 40s in good health. Both conserved end residues are trimmed from each CDR3. Fields, in order: J gene, clone size, V gene, CDR3 protein. Expanded clones are given a class, and other clones once, few, many or no size at all.

J: TRBJ2-7; size: -; V: TRBV5-1; CDR3: ASSLEVGSSYEQY
J: TRBJ2-3; size: -; V: TRBV12-3/TRBV12-4; CDR3: ASSLALGRIDTDTQY
J: TRBJ2-1; size: few; V: TRBV9; CDR3: ASSVESRQAGGHNEQF
J: TRBJ2-4; size: -; V: TRBV5-1; CDR3: ASSLGDRANKNIQY
J: TRBJ1-1; size: -; V: TRBV5-1; CDR3: ASSGTGVNTEAF
J: TRBJ1-6; size: once; V: TRBV20-1; CDR3: SASSAYNSPLH
J: TRBJ2-5; size: -; V: TRBV4-3; CDR3: ASSVEYKETQY
J: TRBJ1-5; size: few; V: TRBV5-5; CDR3: ASSLMTGVNQPQH
J: TRBJ2-5; size: -; V: TRBV2; CDR3: ASSEAPPGLAQGETQY
J: TRBJ1-4; size: -; V: TRBV7-2; CDR3: ASSPGKLRFTNEKLF
J: TRBJ2-6; size: few; V: TRBV5-6; CDR3: ASSLAGFAGANVLT
J: TRBJ2-1; size: -; V: TRBV3-1; CDR3: ASSISGVAYNEQF
J: TRBJ2-5; size: -; V: TRBV5-1; CDR3: ASSKGTSGEETQY
J: TRBJ2-1; size: -; V: TRBV20-1; CDR3: GAAFTGTGKEQF
J: TRBJ1-6; size: few; V: TRBV28; CDR3: ASSFKSSYNSPLH
J: TRBJ2-3; size: -; V: TRBV20-1; CDR3: SARVTVSATGRRGGTDTQY
J: -; size: -; V: TRBV10-3; CDR3: AISEPTLVGNEQY
J: TRBJ1-6; size: -; V: TRBV12-3/TRBV12-4; CDR3: ASSFPVSGSPLH
J: TRBJ2-7; size: few; V: TRBV29-1; CDR3: SGGDREEQY
J: -; size: -; V: TRBV27; CDR3: ASSLIFTGYSYNEQY
J: TRBJ2-7; size: many; V: TRBV10-3; CDR3: AISEYRQGDSYEQY
J: TRBJ1-2; size: -; V: TRBV10-3; CDR3: AISEVDRNYGYT
J: TRBJ2-3; size: -; V: TRBV6-5; CDR3: ASSYGLPSGTDTQY
J: TRBJ2-1; size: -; V: TRBV2; CDR3: ASSERLGLNEQF
J: TRBJ2-7; size: -; V: TRBV5-5; CDR3: ASSLVADSYEQY
J: TRBJ1-5; size: -; V: TRBV6-2/TRBV6-3; CDR3: ASTPSGGYNQPQH
J: TRBJ2-6; size: few; V: TRBV6-5; CDR3: ASSYVAGAVSGANVLT
J: TRBJ1-4; size: -; V: TRBV5-6; CDR3: ASSLRQVGYEKLF
J: TRBJ1-2; size: -; V: TRBV5-1; CDR3: ASSFPASQGDHGYT
J: TRBJ2-1; size: -; V: TRBV15; CDR3: ATSRPPPGPEQF
J: TRBJ2-5; size: once; V: TRBV11-2; CDR3: ASSLDHGETQY
J: TRBJ1-2; size: -; V: TRBV6-5; CDR3: ASSYSRTLPYGYT
J: TRBJ2-1; size: -; V: TRBV12-3/TRBV12-4; CDR3: ASSSSGGRGFYNEQF
J: TRBJ1-4; size: few; V: TRBV29-1; CDR3: SVVPTSATNEKLF
J: TRBJ2-5; size: -; V: TRBV3-1; CDR3: ASSKRGPRFQETQY
J: TRBJ2-1; size: -; V: TRBV6-1; CDR3: ASFQWDYNEQF
J: TRBJ1-5; size: -; V: TRBV12-3/TRBV12-4; CDR3: ASSPMGYGLTGREGNQPQH
J: TRBJ2-5; size: -; V: TRBV20-1; CDR3: SAGGTRETQY
J: TRBJ1-2; size: -; V: TRBV5-5; CDR3: ASSQQTGLTYGYT
J: TRBJ2-3; size: -; V: TRBV28; CDR3: ASKTDNTDTQY
J: TRBJ2-3; size: -; V: TRBV6-2/TRBV6-3; CDR3: ASSFGAGRLSTDTQY